These 16 T cell receptor beta chains came from one sample sequenced in a study of cytomegalovirus exposure and HLA in healthy donors. Amplification used 60 Vbeta primers and 13 Jbeta primers. TCRdb's copy holds only in-frame clones and misses some; the assay was immunoSEQ multiplex PCR. The sample contains about 180,000 clones, around 75% of which appear only once. Material for sequencing was PBMCs. These receptors were collected from a male donor in good health and CMV-seronegative.

This clone was seen a few times. The chain has TRBV6-5 and TRBJ2-1; 12 bases are a match to TRBD2. Looked up from germline, CDR1 is MNHEY and CDR2 is SVGAGI. Unmatched junction bases numbered 5, after V lost 4 bases and J lost 4 bases. CDR3 size: 16 residues. The CDR3 spells CASSWSTSGGYNEQFF. The DNA of the CDR3 is TGTGCCAGCAGTTGGTCGACTAGCGGGGGATACAATGAGCAGTTCTTC.

The chain carries TRBV5-8 and TRBJ2-1; perhaps TRBD2 as D (5 bases). The V end was cut by 0 bases, the J end by 2 bases, with 9 bases between. CDR1 is SGHTS and CDR2 is YDEGEE in the germline V gene. The CDR3 totals 15 residues. The CDR3 DNA sequence: TGTGCCAGCAGCTTGGGCCTAGCTGCCTACAATGAGCAGTTCTTC. It is translated as CASSLGLAAYNEQFF.

The chain is built from TRBV6-6 and TRBJ2-7, with 7 bases that match TRBD1. Germline loops: CDR1 MNHNY, CDR2 SVGAGI (reference sequence). The J segment lost 1 base and the V segment lost 4 bases, leaving 7 bases of the junction unmatched. CDR3 size: 15 residues. CDR3 sequence: CASSSIGGWSYEQYF. As DNA, the CDR3 is TGTGCCAGCAGTTCTATAGGGGGCTGGTCCTACGAGCAGTACTTC.

The chain has TRBV28 and TRBJ2-7, with 9 bases matching TRBD1. With 4 bases clipped from V and 7 bases from J, the junction kept 14 bases outside the gene matches. CDR3 length: 16 amino acids. The germline V gene has CDR1 MDHEN and CDR2 SYDVKM. CDR3 sequence: CASSSPGTGRKGEQYF. The DNA of the CDR3 is TGTGCCAGCAGTTCGCCAGGGACAGGGCGGAAAGGAGAGCAGTACTTC.

The chain couples TRBV27 to TRBJ1-2; D is ambiguous. Deletions cut 5 bases from V and 0 bases from J, with 10 bases between. The CDR3 is made up of 14 amino acids. The germline V gene has CDR1 MNHEY and CDR2 SMNVEV (reference sequence). DNA of the CDR3: TGTGCCAGCAGTCCCTCTGGAGCTAACTATGGCTACACCTTC. This translates into CASSPSGANYGYTF.

This chain joins TRBV12-5 and TRBJ1-2, with 7 nucleotides matching TRBD1. Trimming cost V 3 bases and J 2 bases; bases outside gene matches: 3. There are 14 residues in the CDR3. Germline CDR1 LGHNT, CDR2 FRNRAP. CDR3 sequence reads: CASGFGDRNYGYTF. For the CDR3, the DNA is TGTGCTAGTGGTTTTGGGGACAGAAACTATGGCTACACCTTC.

The V call is TRBV7-8, the J call TRBJ2-1; 12 nucleotides agree with TRBD2. CDR3 length: 13 residues. Germline lookup yields CDR1 SGHVS and CDR2 FQNEAQ. V trimming: 6 bases; J trimming: 15 bases; junction bases outside the gene matches: 9. CDR3 in DNA: TGTGCCAGCAGTACCACTAGCGGGGGGTATTGGTTCTTC. Amino acid sequence: CASSTTSGGYWFF.

The gene calls are TRBV27 and TRBJ1-2, with TRBD1 matching 8 bases. Trimming removed 6 bases from V and 7 bases from J; junction bases left unmatched: 7. The CDR3 has 13 amino acids. From germline, CDR1 is MNHEY and CDR2 SMNVEV (reference sequence). The CDR3 DNA sequence: TGTGCCAGCAGCGACAGGGGTTTGGGTGGCTACACCTTC. Encoded protein: CASSDRGLGGYTF.

This rearrangement joins TRBV4-3 to TRBJ1-5; unclear D gene. This CDR3 region has 14 residues. CDR1 is LGHNA and CDR2 is YSLEER in the germline V gene. Trimming removed 0 bases from V and 8 bases from J, with 11 bases in between. CDR3 protein: CASSQEVGLEPQHF. CDR3 coding DNA: TGCGCCAGCAGCCAAGAGGTGGGCCTGGAGCCCCAGCATTTT.

This clone was detected a few times. CDR3 sequence reads: CASGRAYNEQFF. CDR3 sequence (DNA): TGTGCCAGCGGGCGGGCCTACAATGAGCAGTTCTTC. The gene calls are TRBV7-9 and TRBJ2-1; possible D gene TRBD2, 5 bases. Germline values: CDR1 SEHNR, CDR2 FQNEAQ (reference sequence). This CDR3 is built from 12 residues. Trimming pared 8 bases from V and 2 bases from J, leaving 7 bases between.

The V and J genes are TRBV6-6 and TRBJ2-7; unclear D gene. V dropped 9 bases and J dropped 3 bases, with 9 bases sitting between them. This CDR3 contains 11 residues. Germline loops: CDR1 MNHNY, CDR2 SVGAGI (reference sequence). Here the CDR3 reads CASHGYYEQYF. CDR3 in DNA: TGTGCCAGTCACGGGTACTACGAGCAGTACTTC.

This clone was seen once. The chain has TRBV30 and TRBJ2-3, with 8 bases aligning to TRBD2. The CDR3 has 15 amino acids. CDR1 is GTSNPN and CDR2 is SVGIG in the germline V gene (reference sequence). Losses at the gene ends were 2 bases for V and 5 bases for J; bases not matched to a gene: 9. CDR3 nucleotides: TGTGCCTGGAGTACGGGCGGGAGGATGATAGATACGCAGTATTTT. It codes for CAWSTGGRMIDTQYF. Supplemented by reference TRBV30 and TRBJ2-3, the full variable domain reads SQTIHQWPATLVQPVGSPLSLECTVEGTSNPNLYWYRQAAGRGLQLLFYSVGIGQISSEVPQNLSASRPQDRQFILSSKKLLLSDSGFYLCAWSTGGRMIDTQYFGPGTRLTVL.

V and J are TRBV28 and TRBJ2-1; 9 bases agree with TRBD2. Germline V gene sequence: CDR1 MDHEN, CDR2 SYDVKM. The V segment lost 5 bases and the J segment 10 bases; nucleotides outside the gene matches: 18. CDR3 length: 17 residues. As DNA, the CDR3 is TGTGCCAGCAGTACTTTAATAGCGGGAGAGATAGGTTTGGAGCAGTTCTTC. Its translation is CASSTLIAGEIGLEQFF.

This sequence joins TRBV30 and TRBJ2-7; TRBD1 agrees at 7 bases. V shed 4 bases and J 1 base; nucleotides not matched to a gene: 10. Germline lookup yields CDR1 GTSNPN and CDR2 SVGIG (reference sequence). The CDR3 spans 15 residues. The CDR3 bases are TGTGCCTGGATTAAACTCGGGACAGCGTCCTACGAGCAGTACTTC. This codes for CAWIKLGTASYEQYF.

The chain couples TRBV27 to TRBJ2-1; the match to TRBD2 covers 11 bases. J lost 0 bases, V lost 0 bases, and 10 bases had no gene match. The CDR3 length is 20 residues. Germline CDR1 is MNHEY and CDR2 is SMNVEV (reference sequence). CDR3 in DNA: TGTGCCAGCAGTTTATCGGGGCTAGCGGGAGGACGCAGCTCCTACAATGAGCAGTTCTTC. Translation: CASSLSGLAGGRSSYNEQFF.

This clone was seen a handful of times. The rearrangement links TRBV27 to TRBJ2-5; the D is unclear. With the DNA end fitting TRBJ2-7 better, the J assignment may be wrong. CDR3 length: 15 amino acids. The V gene's germline CDR1 is MNHEY and CDR2 SMNVEV (reference sequence). The CDR3 loop is CASSYSAVPDYEQYF. CDR3 bases: TGTGCCAGCAGTTACTCGGCGGTTCCAGACTACGAGCAGTACTTC.